This entry concerns a single T cell receptor beta chain. The CDR3 has 15 amino acids. CDR1 and CDR2 from the germline V gene are MNHEY and SVGAGI. With 6 bases clipped from V and 5 bases from J, the junction kept 11 bases outside the gene matches. Recruited during active infection, patients (from Seattle) were subsequently followed longitudinally. The method was immunoSEQ multiplex PCR; TCRdb's version includes in-frame clones alone and lacks a portion of them. Of 75,000 to 90,000 clones in the sample, about 78% were seen once. This sample is part of a study of blood T cell repertoires in COVID-19. This clonotype was obtained from a man between 60 and 75 years old with COVID-19, enrolled during active disease. J is TRBJ2-5 and V is TRBV6-5; 8 nucleotides agree with TRBD2. The sequenced material came from peripheral blood. The CDR3, as DNA: TGTGCCAGCAGGGTCAGCGGGGGACAACAGGAGACCCAGTACTTC. The encoded protein is CASRVSGGQQETQYF.